Each of the 18 T cell receptor beta chains below was sequenced from the same sample in a study of T cells in Graves' hyperthyroidism and ophthalmopathy. Authors of the study amplified TCR beta CDR3 regions from RNA transcripts. RT-PCR in the first round (using the HTBI primer set) targeted the TCR CDR3. Via MiXCR, TCRdb re-called the multiplex PCR reads, giving one row per CDR3 protein. The table records 300,000 to 450,000 distinct CDR3 sequences, more than 11% of them present only once. The material sequenced was blood. The receptors come from a woman aged 60-70 years with Graves' hyperthyroidism.

This clonotype was recorded many times. The chain combines TRBV27 with TRBJ2-7; 9 nucleotides match TRBD1. This CDR3 region has 15 residues. V dropped 6 bases and J dropped 4; count of bases not matched to a gene: 10. Germline V gene sequence: CDR1 MNHEY, CDR2 SMNVEV (reference sequence). This CDR3 is CASSPWDRAGYEQYF. DNA of the CDR3: TGTGCCAGCAGCCCGTGGGACAGGGCGGGGTACGAGCAGTACTTC.

This clonotype was recorded at least ten times. The chain couples TRBV28 to TRBJ1-2; no clear D. Germline CDR1 reads MDHEN; CDR2 reads SYDVKM. V was trimmed by 7 bases and J by 4 bases, leaving 22 bases between them. This CDR3 comprises 16 residues. The CDR3: CASTGWQADRGYGYTF. The CDR3 region has the DNA TGTGCCAGCACTGGATGGCAGGCCGATCGTGGCTATGGCTACACCTTC.

This chain connects TRBV11-2 to TRBJ1-1; 11 nucleotides align to TRBD1. V lost 5 bases to trimming and J lost 0 bases; unmatched junction nucleotides: 5. The CDR3 length is 16 residues. Germline loops: CDR1 SGHAT, CDR2 FQNNGV. CDR3 sequence: CASSPWTGGVNTEAFF. The CDR3 region has the DNA TGTGCCAGCAGCCCGTGGACAGGGGGCGTGAACACTGAAGCTTTCTTT.

This chain uses TRBV2 with TRBJ2-7; TRBD2 matches at 11 bases. V shed 5 bases, J shed 1 base, and the junction held 7 bases outside the gene matches. Germline V gives CDR1 SNHLY, CDR2 FYNNEI. CDR3 length: 16 residues. The CDR3, as DNA: TGTGCCAGCAGTCACGGACTAGCGGGCGCGTCCTACGAGCAGTACTTC. Translating it yields CASSHGLAGASYEQYF. Using reference TRBV2 and TRBJ2-7 for the parts outside the CDR3, the full variable domain is EPEVTQTPSHQVTQMGQEVILRCVPISNHLYFYWYRQILGQKVEFLVSFYNNEISEKSEIFDDQFSVERPDGSNFTLKIRSTKLEDSAMYFCASSHGLAGASYEQYFGPGTRLTVT.

The rearrangement uses TRBV11-2 and TRBJ2-7; TRBD2 agrees at 9 bases. V gave up 5 bases and J gave up 7 bases; unmatched junction bases: 9. The V gene's germline CDR1 is SGHAT and CDR2 FQNNGV. This CDR3 spans 14 amino acids. The CDR3 here is CASSPLSGSGEQYF. The DNA for the CDR3 is TGTGCCAGCAGCCCTCTTAGCGGGAGTGGAGAGCAGTACTTC. Full variable domain (remainder filled in from reference TRBV11-2 and TRBJ2-7): EAGVAQSPRYKIIEKRQSVAFWCNPISGHATLYWYQQILGQGPKLLIQFQNNGVVDDSQLPKDRFSAERLKGVDSTLKIQPAKLEDSAVYLCASSPLSGSGEQYFGPGTRLTVT.

This clonotype was counted between two and nine times. The chain carries TRBV20-1 and TRBJ1-5, with D tentatively TRBD1 (5 bases). Germline V gene lookup returns CDR1 DFQATT and CDR2 SNEGSKA (reference sequence). The CDR3 runs 15 residues. The germline V and J ends were trimmed by 4 bases and 0 bases, with 13 bases remaining between them. The chain's CDR3 is CSAMSTVSSNQPQHF. The CDR3 coding sequence is TGCAGTGCTATGTCGACAGTTTCTAGCAATCAGCCCCAGCATTTT.

The chain links TRBV6-5 to TRBJ1-6; D unclear. The germline V gene encodes CDR1 MNHEY and CDR2 SVGAGI. This CDR3 spans 16 amino acids. V was pared by 0 bases and J by 10 bases, with 16 bases between. Written as DNA, the CDR3 is TGTGCCAGCAGTTACTCCCGCGGGGAGTCGGGGTCACCCCTCCACTTT. This gives the protein CASSYSRGESGSPLHF.

This clonotype was picked up many times. CDR3 loop: CASSPGGGGDYEQYF. CDR3 DNA sequence: TGTGCCAGCAGCCCCGGGGGTGGGGGTGACTACGAGCAGTACTTC. J is TRBJ2-7 and V is TRBV11-2; tentative D call: TRBD2 (6 bases). Germline V gene data show CDR1 as SGHAT and CDR2 as FQNNGV. Trimming shortened V by 5 bases and J by 3 bases, and 17 bases separated the two germline ends. The CDR3 totals 15 residues.

This clonotype was seen many times. The chain employs TRBV20-1 and TRBJ2-3, with 10 positions matching TRBD2. In germline, CDR1 is DFQATT, CDR2 SNEGSKA (reference sequence). Trimming took 1 base from V and 7 from J; bases not matched to a gene: 2. The length of the CDR3 is 13 residues. This chain's CDR3 is CSARASGSNTQYF. The DNA of the CDR3 is TGCAGTGCTAGAGCTAGCGGGAGTAATACGCAGTATTTT.

The V and J genes are TRBV15 and TRBJ1-5; D unresolved. Deletions cut 9 bases from V and 5 bases from J, with 20 bases between. The CDR3 totals 15 residues. CDR1 is LNHNV, CDR2 YYDKDF, per germline (reference sequence). DNA of the CDR3: TGTGCCACGCCAGAACCCCGAGGGAGGGATCAGCCCCAGCATTTT. It yields the protein CATPEPRGRDQPQHF. Drawing the rest from reference TRBV15 and TRBJ1-5, the complete variable domain is DAMVIQNPRYQVTQFGKPVTLSCSQTLNHNVMYWYQQKSSQAPKLLFHYYDKDFNNEADTPDNFQSRRPNTSFCFLDIRSPGLGDTAMYLCATPEPRGRDQPQHFGDGTRLSIL.

Of note for this clonotype: A junction boundary mismatches the germline segment, possibly from a read error. This chain joins TRBV7-9 and TRBJ2-7, with TRBD2 identical over 10 bases. Germline V gene lookup returns CDR1 SEHNR and CDR2 FQNEAQ (reference sequence). This CDR3 comprises 16 residues. CDR3 residues: CANSSQLAGNPYEQYF. The CDR3 coding sequence is TGTGCCAACAGCTCGCAACTAGCGGGAAACCCCTACGAGCAGTACTTC.

The genes are TRBV12-3 or TRBV12-4 and TRBJ1-6; D is possibly TRBD1 (6 bases). V dropped 5 bases and J dropped 10 bases, with 18 bases sitting between them. There are 15 residues in the CDR3. The CDR3 reads CASSLQGLWGSPLHF. Written as DNA, the CDR3 is TGTGCCAGCAGTCTACAGGGTCTCTGGGGATCACCCCTCCACTTT.

This clonotype was recorded many times. V gene TRBV5-4 combines with J gene TRBJ2-1, with 8 bases lining up with TRBD2. Per germline, CDR1 SGHNT and CDR2 YYREEE (reference sequence). V was clipped by 3 bases and J by 5 bases; unmatched bases: 4. This CDR3 is 14 amino acids long. The CDR3 DNA sequence: TGTGCCAGCAGCTCTCCCGGGAGGGACAATGAGCAGTTCTTC. Its translation is CASSSPGRDNEQFF.

The gene calls are TRBV20-1 and TRBJ2-7; D is ambiguous. The CDR3 is 11 residues long. Germline CDR1 is DFQATT and CDR2 is SNEGSKA (reference sequence). Trimming left V 3 bases short and J 5 bases short, with 8 bases between. In DNA, the CDR3 is TGCAGTGCTAGGGACGCCCACGAGCAGTACTTC. Translating it yields CSARDAHEQYF.

This clonotype appeared a few times. The rearrangement links TRBV12-3 or TRBV12-4 to TRBJ2-7, with a weak D call TRBD1 (6 bases). Trimming stripped 4 bases from V and 4 bases from J, with 20 bases between. The CDR3 is made up of 16 amino acids. CDR3: CASSSSGERVGYEQYF. The DNA of the CDR3 is TGTGCCAGCAGTTCCTCAGGGGAGAGGGTGGGTTACGAGCAGTACTTC.

This clonotype was picked up many times. The chain uses TRBV20-1 and TRBJ2-1; D possibly corresponds to TRBD2 (6 bases). Trimming removed 1 base from V and 10 bases from J, with 20 bases in between. The CDR3 covers 15 residues. Germline V gene sequence: CDR1 DFQATT, CDR2 SNEGSKA (reference sequence). The CDR3 loop reads CSARVRSGGTVEQFF. The CDR3 nucleotides read TGCAGTGCTAGAGTTCGTAGCGGAGGGACGGTCGAGCAGTTCTTC.

This chain uses TRBV28 with TRBJ1-6; the D is unclear. The V end lost 4 bases, the J end lost 7 bases, and 14 bases lay between the germline ends. Germline V gene data show CDR1 as MDHEN and CDR2 as SYDVKM. The length of the CDR3 is 15 residues. CDR3 nucleotide sequence: TGTGCCAGCAGTTCCCCGGGGAGGTTAAATTCACCCCTCCACTTT. It specifies CASSSPGRLNSPLHF.

There are many counts of this clonotype. The rearrangement links TRBV19 to TRBJ1-2; 8 bases are a match to TRBD1. The CDR3 extends over 16 amino acids. V was pared by 5 bases and J by 7 bases, with 15 bases of the junction left unmatched. The germline V gene has CDR1 LNHDA and CDR2 SQIVND (reference sequence). CDR3 DNA sequence: TGTGCCAGTAGTTTCGGCATGGACAGGGTACGTTCTGGCTACACCTTC. It yields the protein CASSFGMDRVRSGYTF.